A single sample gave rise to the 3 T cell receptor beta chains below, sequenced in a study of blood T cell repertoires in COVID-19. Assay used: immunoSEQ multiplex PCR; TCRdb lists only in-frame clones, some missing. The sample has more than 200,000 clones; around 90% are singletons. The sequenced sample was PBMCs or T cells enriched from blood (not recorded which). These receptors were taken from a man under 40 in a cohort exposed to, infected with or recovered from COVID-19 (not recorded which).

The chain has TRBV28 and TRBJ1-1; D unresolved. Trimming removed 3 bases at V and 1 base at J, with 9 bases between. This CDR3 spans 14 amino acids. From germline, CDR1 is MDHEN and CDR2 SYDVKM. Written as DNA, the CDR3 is TGTGCCAGCAGTTTTCCCGGGTGGAACACTGAAGCTTTCTTT. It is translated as CASSFPGWNTEAFF. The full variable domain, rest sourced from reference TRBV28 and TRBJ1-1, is DVKVTQSSRYLVKRTGEKVFLECVQDMDHENMFWYRQDPGLGLRLIYFSYDVKMKEKGDIPEGYSVSREKKERFSLILESASTNQTSMYLCASSFPGWNTEAFFGQGTRLTVV.

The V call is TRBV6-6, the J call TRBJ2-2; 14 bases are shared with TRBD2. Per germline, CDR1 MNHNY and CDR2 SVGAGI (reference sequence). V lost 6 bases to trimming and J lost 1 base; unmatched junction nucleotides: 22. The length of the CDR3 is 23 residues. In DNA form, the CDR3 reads TGTGCCAGCAGCTATGCCACGAACTTCGGGACTAGCGGGAGAGGCCAGAACACCGGGGAGCTGTTTTTT. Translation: CASSYATNFGTSGRGQNTGELFF.

Here the CDR3 reads CASSLGRSSGNTIYF. Here the CDR3 DNA reads TGTGCCAGCAGCTTAGGGCGGAGCTCTGGAAACACCATATATTTT. The chain carries TRBV7-6 and TRBJ1-3; no definite D call. Germline V lookup: CDR1 SGHVS, CDR2 FNYEAQ. Trimming cost V 1 base and J 0 bases, with 7 bases left between them. This CDR3 region has 15 residues.